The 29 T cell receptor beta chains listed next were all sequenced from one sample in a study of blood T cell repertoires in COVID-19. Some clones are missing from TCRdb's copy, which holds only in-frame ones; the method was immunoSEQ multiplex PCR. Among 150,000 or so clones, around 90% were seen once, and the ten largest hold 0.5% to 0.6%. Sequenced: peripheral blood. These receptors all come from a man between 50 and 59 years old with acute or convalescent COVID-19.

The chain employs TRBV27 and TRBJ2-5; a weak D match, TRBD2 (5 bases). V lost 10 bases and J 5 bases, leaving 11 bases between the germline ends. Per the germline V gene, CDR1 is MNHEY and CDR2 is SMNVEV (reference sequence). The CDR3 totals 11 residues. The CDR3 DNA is TGTGCCACCGGGGTGGGGGAGACCCAGTACTTC. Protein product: CATGVGETQYF.

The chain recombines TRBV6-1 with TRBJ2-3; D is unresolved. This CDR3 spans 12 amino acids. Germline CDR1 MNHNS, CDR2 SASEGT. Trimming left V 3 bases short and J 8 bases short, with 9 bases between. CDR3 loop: CASSELRGTQYF. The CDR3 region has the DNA TGTGCCAGCAGTGAGTTGAGAGGTACGCAGTATTTT.

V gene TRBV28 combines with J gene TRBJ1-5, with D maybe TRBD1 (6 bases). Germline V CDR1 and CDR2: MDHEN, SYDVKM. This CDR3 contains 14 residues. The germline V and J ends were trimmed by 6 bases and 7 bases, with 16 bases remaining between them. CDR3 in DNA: TGTGCCAGCAGCATTACAGGGTTCCGGCAGCCCCAGCATTTT. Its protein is CASSITGFRQPQHF.

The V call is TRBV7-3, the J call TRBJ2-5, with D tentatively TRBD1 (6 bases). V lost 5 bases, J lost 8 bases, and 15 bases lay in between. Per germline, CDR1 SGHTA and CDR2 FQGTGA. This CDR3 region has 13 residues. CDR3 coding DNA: TGTGCCAGCAGCCCTAGGGACACCGGTACCCAGTACTTC. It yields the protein CASSPRDTGTQYF.

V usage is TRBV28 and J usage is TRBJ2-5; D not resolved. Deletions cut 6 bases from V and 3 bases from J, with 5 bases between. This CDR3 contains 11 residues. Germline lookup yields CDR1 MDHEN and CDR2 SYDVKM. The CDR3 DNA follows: TGTGCCAGCAGCGAGGAAGAGACCCAGTACTTC. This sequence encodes CASSEEETQYF. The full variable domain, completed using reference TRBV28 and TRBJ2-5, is DVKVTQSSRYLVKRTGEKVFLECVQDMDHENMFWYRQDPGLGLRLIYFSYDVKMKEKGDIPEGYSVSREKKERFSLILESASTNQTSMYLCASSEEETQYFGPGTRLLVL.

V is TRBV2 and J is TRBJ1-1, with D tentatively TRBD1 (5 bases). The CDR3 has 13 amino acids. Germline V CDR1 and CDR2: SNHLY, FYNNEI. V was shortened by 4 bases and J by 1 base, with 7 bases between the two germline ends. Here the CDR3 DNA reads TGTGCCAGCAGTGCCCAGGGGAACACTGAAGCTTTCTTT. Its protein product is CASSAQGNTEAFF.

This chain's CDR3 is CAWSVNRELVKAFF. CDR3 in DNA: TGTGCCTGGAGTGTCAACAGGGAGCTAGTAAAAGCTTTCTTT. The chain has TRBV30 and TRBJ1-1, with D possibly TRBD1 on 6 matching bases. The germline V gene has CDR1 GTSNPN and CDR2 SVGIG (reference sequence). V lost 0 bases, J lost 9 bases, and 17 bases lay in between. CDR3 length: 14 amino acids.

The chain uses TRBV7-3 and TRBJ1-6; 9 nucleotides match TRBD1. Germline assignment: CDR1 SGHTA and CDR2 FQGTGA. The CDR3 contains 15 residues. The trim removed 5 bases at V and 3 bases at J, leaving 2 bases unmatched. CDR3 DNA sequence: TGTGCCAGCAGCAGACAGGGGGACTATAATTCACCCCTCCACTTT. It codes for CASSRQGDYNSPLHF.

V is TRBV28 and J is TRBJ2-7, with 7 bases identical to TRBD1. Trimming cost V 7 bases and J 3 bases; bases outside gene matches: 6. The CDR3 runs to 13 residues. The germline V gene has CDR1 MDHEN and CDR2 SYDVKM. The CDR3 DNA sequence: TGTGCCAGCACCCAGGGACAGCTCTACGAGCAGTACTTC. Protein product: CASTQGQLYEQYF.

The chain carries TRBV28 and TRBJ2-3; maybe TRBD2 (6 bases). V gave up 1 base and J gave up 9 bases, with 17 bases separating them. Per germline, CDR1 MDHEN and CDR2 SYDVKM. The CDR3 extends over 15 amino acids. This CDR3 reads CASSLSSAGRRTQYF. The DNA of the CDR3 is TGTGCCAGCAGTTTATCGTCAGCGGGTCGCCGGACGCAGTATTTT.

The CDR3 protein is CASSPSSPANNEKLFF. CDR3 sequence (DNA): TGTGCCAGCAGCCCCTCTTCACCAGCGAATAATGAAAAACTGTTTTTT. The chain couples TRBV7-2 to TRBJ1-4; D is unclear. Between the trimmed V and J ends, which lost 5 bases and 4 bases, there was a span of 17 bases. CDR1 and CDR2 from the germline V gene are SGHTA and FQGNSA. CDR3 length: 16 residues.

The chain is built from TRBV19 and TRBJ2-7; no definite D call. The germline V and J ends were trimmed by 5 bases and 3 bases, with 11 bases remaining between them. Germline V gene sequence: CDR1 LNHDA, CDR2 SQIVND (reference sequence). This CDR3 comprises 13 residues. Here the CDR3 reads CASSVGLLYEQYV. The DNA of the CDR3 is TGTGCCAGTAGTGTAGGGTTACTCTACGAGCAGTACGTC.

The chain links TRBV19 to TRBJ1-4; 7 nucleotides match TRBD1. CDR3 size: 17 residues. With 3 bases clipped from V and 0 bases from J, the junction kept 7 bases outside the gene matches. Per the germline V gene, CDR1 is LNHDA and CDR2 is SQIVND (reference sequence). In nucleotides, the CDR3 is TGTGCCAGTAGTATTCGTGGGGGACAGTCAACTAATGAAAAACTGTTTTTT. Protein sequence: CASSIRGGQSTNEKLFF. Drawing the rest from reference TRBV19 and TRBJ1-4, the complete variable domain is DGGITQSPKYLFRKEGQNVTLSCEQNLNHDAMYWYRQDPGQGLRLIYYSQIVNDFQKGDIAEGYSVSREKKESFPLTVTSAQKNPTAFYLCASSIRGGQSTNEKLFFGSGTQLSVL.

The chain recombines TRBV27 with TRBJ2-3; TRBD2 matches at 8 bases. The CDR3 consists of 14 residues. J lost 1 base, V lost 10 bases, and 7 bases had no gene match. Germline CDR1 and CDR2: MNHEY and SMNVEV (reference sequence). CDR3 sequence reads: CATVPGGGTDTQYF. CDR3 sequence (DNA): TGTGCCACCGTACCGGGGGGGGGCACAGATACGCAGTATTTT.

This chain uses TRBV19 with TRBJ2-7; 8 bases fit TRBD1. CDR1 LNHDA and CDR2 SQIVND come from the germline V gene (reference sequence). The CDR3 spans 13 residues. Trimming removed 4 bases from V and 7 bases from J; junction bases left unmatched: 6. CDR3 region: CASSTGTGWEQYV. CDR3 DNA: TGTGCCAGTAGTACCGGGACAGGCTGGGAGCAGTACGTC.

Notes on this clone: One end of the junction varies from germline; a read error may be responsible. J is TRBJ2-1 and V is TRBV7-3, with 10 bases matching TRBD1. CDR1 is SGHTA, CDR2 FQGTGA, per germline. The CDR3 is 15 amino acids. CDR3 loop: CASSLTGQGYNEQFF. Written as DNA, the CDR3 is TGTGCCAGCAGCCTAACGGGACAGGGGTACAATGAGCAGTTCTTC.

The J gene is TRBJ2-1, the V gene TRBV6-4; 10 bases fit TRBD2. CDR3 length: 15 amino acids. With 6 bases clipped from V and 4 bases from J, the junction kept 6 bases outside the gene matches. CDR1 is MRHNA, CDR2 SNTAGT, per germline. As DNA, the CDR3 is TGTGCCAGCAGCGCGATTAGCGGGGGGTACAATGAGCAGTTCTTC. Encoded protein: CASSAISGGYNEQFF.

The CDR3 loop is CASSYRGLAGETQYF. The CDR3 region has the DNA TGTGCCAGCAGTTACAGGGGACTAGCGGGCGAGACCCAGTACTTC. This chain uses TRBV2 with TRBJ2-5; TRBD2 matches at 12 bases. The germline V gene has CDR1 SNHLY and CDR2 FYNNEI. Trimming cost V 5 bases and J 5 bases; bases outside gene matches: 6. CDR3 length equals 15 residues.

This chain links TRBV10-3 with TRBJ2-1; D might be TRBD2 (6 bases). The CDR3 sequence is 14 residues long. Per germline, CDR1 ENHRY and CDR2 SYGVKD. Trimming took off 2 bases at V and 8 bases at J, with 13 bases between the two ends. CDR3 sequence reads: CAISELTSRHEQFF. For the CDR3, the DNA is TGTGCCATCAGTGAGCTAACTAGCCGGCATGAGCAGTTCTTC.

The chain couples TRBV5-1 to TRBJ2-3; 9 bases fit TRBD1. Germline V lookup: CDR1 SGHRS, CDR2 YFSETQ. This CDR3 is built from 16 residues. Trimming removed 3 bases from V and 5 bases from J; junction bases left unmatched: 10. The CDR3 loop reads CASSSLGQGREDTQYF. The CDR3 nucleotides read TGCGCCAGCAGCTCCCTTGGACAGGGGCGTGAAGATACGCAGTATTTT.

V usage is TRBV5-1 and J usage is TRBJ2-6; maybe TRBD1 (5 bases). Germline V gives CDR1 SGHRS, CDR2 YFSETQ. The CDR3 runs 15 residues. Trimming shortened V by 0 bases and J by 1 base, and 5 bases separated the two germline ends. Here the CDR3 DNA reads TGCGCCAGCAGCTTGGCAGGGTCTGGGGCCAACGTCCTGACTTTC. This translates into CASSLAGSGANVLTF. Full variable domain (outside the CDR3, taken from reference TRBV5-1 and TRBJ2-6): KAGVTQTPRYLIKTRGQQVTLSCSPISGHRSVSWYQQTPGQGLQFLFEYFSETQRNKGNFPGRFSGRQFSNSRSEMNVSTLELGDSALYLCASSLAGSGANVLTFGAGSRLTVL.

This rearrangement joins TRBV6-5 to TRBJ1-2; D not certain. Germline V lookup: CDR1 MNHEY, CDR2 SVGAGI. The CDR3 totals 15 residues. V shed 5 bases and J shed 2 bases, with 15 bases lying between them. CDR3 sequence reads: CASSTQSGWNYGYTF. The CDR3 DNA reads TGTGCCAGCAGTACCCAAAGCGGGTGGAACTATGGCTACACCTTC.

The CDR3 loop is CVRSSGVAGVPPYEQYF. CDR3 nucleotides: TGTGTCAGAAGCTCCGGGGTAGCGGGAGTTCCTCCCTACGAGCAGTACTTC. The rearrangement links TRBV7-5 to TRBJ2-7; TRBD2 is the table's D call and was not checked against the DNA. TRBV7-5 is recorded as a pseudogene. The CDR3 covers 17 residues.

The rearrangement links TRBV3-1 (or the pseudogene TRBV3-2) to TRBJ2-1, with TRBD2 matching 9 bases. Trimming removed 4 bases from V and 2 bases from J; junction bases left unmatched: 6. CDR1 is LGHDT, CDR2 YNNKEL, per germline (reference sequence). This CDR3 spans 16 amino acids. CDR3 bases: TGTGCCAGCAGCCTTAGCGGGGGAACTACCTACAATGAGCAGTTCTTC. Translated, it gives CASSLSGGTTYNEQFF.

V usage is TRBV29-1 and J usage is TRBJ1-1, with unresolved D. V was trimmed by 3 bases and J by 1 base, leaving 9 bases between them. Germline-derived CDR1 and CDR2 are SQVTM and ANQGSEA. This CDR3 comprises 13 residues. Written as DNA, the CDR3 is TGCAGCGTTGATAGAGGAGGGAACACTGAAGCTTTCTTT. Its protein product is CSVDRGGNTEAFF.

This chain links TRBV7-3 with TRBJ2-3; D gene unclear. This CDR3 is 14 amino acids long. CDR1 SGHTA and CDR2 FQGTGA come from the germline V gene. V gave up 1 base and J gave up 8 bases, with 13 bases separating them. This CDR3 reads CASSLNVETGTQYF. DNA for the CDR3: TGTGCCAGCAGCTTAAATGTTGAGACGGGTACGCAGTATTTT.

DNA of the CDR3: TGTGCCAGCAGCGGAAGTTACAGCCTGAACACTGAAGCTTTCTTT. Its protein is CASSGSYSLNTEAFF. The rearrangement uses TRBV7-2 and TRBJ1-1, with unresolved D. Germline loops: CDR1 SGHTA, CDR2 FQGNSA. V dropped 5 bases and J dropped 0 bases, with 13 bases sitting between them. The CDR3 is 15 amino acids. Full variable domain (rest looked up from reference TRBV7-2 and TRBJ1-1): GAGVSQSPSNKVTEKGKDVELRCDPISGHTALYWYRQSLGQGLEFLIYFQGNSAPDKSGLPSDRFSAERTGGSVSTLTIQRTQQEDSAVYLCASSGSYSLNTEAFFGQGTRLTVV.

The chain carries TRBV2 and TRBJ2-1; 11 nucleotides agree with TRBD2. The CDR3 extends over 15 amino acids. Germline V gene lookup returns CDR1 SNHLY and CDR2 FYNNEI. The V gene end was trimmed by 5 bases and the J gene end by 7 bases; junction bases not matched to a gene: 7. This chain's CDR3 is CASSNSGGGRNEQFF. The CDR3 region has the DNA TGTGCCAGCAGTAATAGCGGGGGGGGCAGGAATGAGCAGTTCTTC.

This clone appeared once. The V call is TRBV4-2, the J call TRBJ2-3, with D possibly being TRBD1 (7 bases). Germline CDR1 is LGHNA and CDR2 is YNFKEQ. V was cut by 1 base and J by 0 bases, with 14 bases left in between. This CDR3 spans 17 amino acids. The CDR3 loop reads CASSQADRDFSTDTQYF. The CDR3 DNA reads TGTGCCAGCAGCCAAGCTGACAGGGACTTCAGCACAGATACGCAGTATTTT.